These 4 T cell receptor beta chains originate from one sample sequenced in a study of T cells in Graves' hyperthyroidism and ophthalmopathy. From RNA transcripts, TCR beta CDR3 regions were amplified. TCR CDR3 underwent first-round RT-PCR with the HTBI primer set. TCRdb processed the multiplex PCR reads anew with MiXCR; each CDR3 protein has one entry. This sample has over 350,000 distinct CDR3 sequences, with 15% to 20% found just once. Sequences were obtained from blood. The origin of the receptors is a man aged 18-30 years with Graves' ophthalmopathy.

A remark on this clonotype: At one end, the junction sequence differs from germline, possibly due to a read error. V usage is TRBV7-9 and J usage is TRBJ2-7; TRBD2 matches at 9 bases. CDR1 SEHNR and CDR2 FQNEAQ come from the germline V gene (reference sequence). The CDR3 is 16 amino acids. This CDR3 reads CASSKYRLAGPYERYF. CDR3 DNA sequence: TGTGCCAGCTCCAAGTACCGGCTAGCGGGGCCCTACGAGCGGTACTTC.

This clonotype has at least ten counts. The chain joins TRBV11-2 to TRBJ2-7; a weak D match, TRBD2 (7 bases). Trimming left V 5 bases short and J 5 bases short, with 22 bases between. This CDR3 has 16 amino acids. Germline-derived CDR1 and CDR2 are SGHAT and FQNNGV. The CDR3 loop reads CASSRTRGRGGDEQYF. In nucleotides, the CDR3 is TGTGCCAGCAGCCGCACCCGGGGAAGGGGGGGCGACGAGCAGTACTTC. The full variable domain, in which reference TRBV11-2 and TRBJ2-7 provide the parts outside the CDR3, is EAGVAQSPRYKIIEKRQSVAFWCNPISGHATLYWYQQILGQGPKLLIQFQNNGVVDDSQLPKDRFSAERLKGVDSTLKIQPAKLEDSAVYLCASSRTRGRGGDEQYFGPGTRLTVT.

As to this clonotype: A much larger clone differs by one base, so this may be a read error. The chain uses TRBV5-1 and TRBJ1-6, with unresolved D. V was pared by 7 bases and J by 17 bases, with 13 bases between. CDR1 and CDR2 from the germline V gene are SGHRS and YFSETQ. CDR3 size: 10 residues. The DNA of the CDR3 is TGCGCCAGCGAGTCTCCGCGGGTCCACTTT. It codes for CASESPRVHF.

This clonotype came up a few times. V and J are TRBV6-1 and TRBJ1-2; possible D gene TRBD1, 6 bases. The germline gives CDR1 MNHNS, CDR2 SASEGT. The CDR3 sequence is 14 residues long. The V end lost 1 base, the J end lost 4 bases, and 10 bases lay between the germline ends. CDR3 in amino acids: CASSEDGGAYGYTF. The CDR3 region has the DNA TGTGCCAGCAGTGAAGATGGGGGGGCCTATGGCTACACCTTC.